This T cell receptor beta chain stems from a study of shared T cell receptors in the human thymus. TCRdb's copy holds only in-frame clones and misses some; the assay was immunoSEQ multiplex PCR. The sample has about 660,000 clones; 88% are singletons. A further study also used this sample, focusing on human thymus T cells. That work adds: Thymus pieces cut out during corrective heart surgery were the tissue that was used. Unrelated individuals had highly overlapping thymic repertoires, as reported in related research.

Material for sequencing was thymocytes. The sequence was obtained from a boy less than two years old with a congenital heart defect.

The DNA of the CDR3 is TGTGCCAGCAGCCGTGGGACAGGGGGCTACGAGCAGTACTTC. It translates to CASSRGTGGYEQYF. V gene TRBV11-2 combines with J gene TRBJ2-7, with 11 bases aligning to TRBD1. The CDR3 consists of 14 residues. CDR1 is SGHAT and CDR2 is FQNNGV in the germline V gene. Trimming took 5 bases from V and 3 from J; bases not matched to a gene: 3.